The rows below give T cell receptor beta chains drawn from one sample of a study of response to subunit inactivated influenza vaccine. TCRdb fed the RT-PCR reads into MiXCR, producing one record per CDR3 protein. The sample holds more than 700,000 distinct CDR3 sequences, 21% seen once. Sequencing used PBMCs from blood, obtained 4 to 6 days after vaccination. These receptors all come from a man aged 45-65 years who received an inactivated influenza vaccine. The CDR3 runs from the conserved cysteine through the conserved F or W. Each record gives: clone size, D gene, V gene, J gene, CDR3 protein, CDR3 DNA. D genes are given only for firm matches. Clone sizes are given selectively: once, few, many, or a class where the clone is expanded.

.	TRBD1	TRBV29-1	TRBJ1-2	CSVLTGGNYGYTF	TGCAGCGTGCTGACAGGGGGGAACTATGGCTACACCTTC
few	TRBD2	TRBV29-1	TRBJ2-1	CSVEGAGGYYNEQFF	TGCAGCGTTGAAGGGGCGGGGGGATACTACAATGAGCAGTTCTTC
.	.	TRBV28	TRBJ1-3	CASSLVLSGVSGNTIYF	TGTGCCAGCAGTTTGGTCCTGTCAGGGGTCTCTGGAAACACCATATATTTT
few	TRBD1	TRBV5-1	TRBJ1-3	CASSLAGTGGSYSGNTIYF	TGCGCCAGCAGCTTGGCCGGGACAGGGGGCTCCTACTCTGGAAACACCATATATTTT
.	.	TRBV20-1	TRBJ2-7	CSARDFRGGISYEQYF	TGCAGTGCTAGAGATTTCAGGGGAGGGATCTCCTACGAGCAGTACTTC
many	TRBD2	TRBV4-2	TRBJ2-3	CASSQPLAGVTQYF	TGTGCCAGCAGCCAACCACTAGCGGGAGTTACGCAGTATTTT
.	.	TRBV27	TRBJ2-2	CASSFGGWVGELFF	TGTGCCAGCAGTTTTGGGGGTTGGGTCGGGGAGCTGTTTTTT
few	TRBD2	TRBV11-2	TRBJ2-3	CASSLEFFGREGVTDTQYF	TGTGCCAGCAGCTTAGAATTTTTTGGCAGGGAGGGCGTCACAGATACGCAGTATTTT
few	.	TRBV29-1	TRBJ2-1	CSVGRYYNEQFF	TGCAGCGTGGGGAGGTACTACAATGAGCAGTTCTTC
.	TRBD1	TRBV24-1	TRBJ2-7	CATSPGQSGEQYF	TGTGCCACCAGCCCGGGACAGTCCGGGGAGCAGTACTTC
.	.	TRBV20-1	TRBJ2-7	CSATPGSTYEQYF	TGCAGTGCCACCCCGGGCAGTACCTACGAGCAGTACTTC
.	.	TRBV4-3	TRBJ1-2	CASSQDPGLGYTF	TGCGCCAGCAGCCAAGATCCAGGGCTTGGCTACACCTTC
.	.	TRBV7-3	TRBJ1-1	CASSPRGSGTEAFF	TGTGCCAGCAGCCCCAGGGGTTCGGGCACTGAAGCTTTCTTT
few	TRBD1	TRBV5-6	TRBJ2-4	CASSYDRGNIQYF	TGTGCCAGCAGCTACGACAGGGGAAACATTCAGTACTTC
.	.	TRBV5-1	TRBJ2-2	CASSLVMGNTGELFF	TGCGCCAGCAGCTTGGTTATGGGGAACACCGGGGAGCTGTTTTTT
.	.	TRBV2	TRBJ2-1	CASSEQSSSYNEQFF	TGTGCCAGCAGTGAACAATCCAGCTCCTACAATGAGCAGTTCTTC
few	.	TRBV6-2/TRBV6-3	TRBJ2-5	CASSQRGGGKTQYF	TGTGCCAGCAGTCAAAGAGGGGGGGGCAAGACCCAGTACTTC
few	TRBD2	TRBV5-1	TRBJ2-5	CASGALAGQETQYF	TGCGCCAGCGGCGCTCTAGCGGGTCAAGAGACCCAGTACTTC
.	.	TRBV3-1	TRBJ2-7	CASSLREAEQYF	TGTGCCAGCAGCCTGAGAGAAGCCGAGCAGTACTTC
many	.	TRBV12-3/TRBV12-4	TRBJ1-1	CASSSDRVNTEAFF	TGTGCCAGCAGCTCAGACCGGGTGAACACTGAAGCTTTCTTT
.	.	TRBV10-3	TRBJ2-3	CAISELSGSTDTQYF	TGTGCCATCAGTGAGCTGAGCGGGAGCACAGATACGCAGTATTTT
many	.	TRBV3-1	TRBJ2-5	CASSQVRETQYF	TGTGCCAGCAGCCAAGTGAGAGAGACCCAGTACTTC
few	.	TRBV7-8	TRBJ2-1	CASSRAGSNEQFF	TGTGCCAGCAGCCGCGCGGGGAGCAATGAGCAGTTCTTC
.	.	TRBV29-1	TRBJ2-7	CSVIGDHEQYF	TGCAGCGTTATTGGGGACCACGAGCAGTACTTC
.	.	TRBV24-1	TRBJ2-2	CATSGLTTATGELFF	TGTGCCACCAGTGGTCTGACTACAGCCACCGGGGAGCTGTTTTTT
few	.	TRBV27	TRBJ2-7	CASSPGHPSYEQYF	TGTGCCAGCAGTCCGGGACACCCTTCCTACGAGCAGTACTTC
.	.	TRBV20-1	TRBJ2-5	CSARERGEGRRETQYF	TGCAGTGCTAGAGAAAGGGGGGAGGGTAGGAGAGAGACCCAGTACTTC